Listed below are T cell receptor beta chains from one sample, sequenced in a study of cytomegalovirus exposure and HLA in healthy donors. Method: immunoSEQ multiplex PCR; TCRdb's copy keeps in-frame clones and lacks some. This table has about 110,000 clones, roughly 85% appearing once. The specimen sequenced was PBMCs. Receptors were obtained from a woman between 35 and 50 years old in good health and CMV-seronegative. Each CDR3 is given with its conserved first and last residue. A D gene is named only where the DNA matches it firmly. Rows give clone size only sometimes, using once, few, many, or a class for an expanded clone.

v_gene: TRBV2
j_gene: TRBJ1-5
abundance: few
d_gene: -
CDR3aa: CASSGQGPLQPQHF
CDR3nt: TGTGCCAGCAGTGGTCAGGGCCCCCTTCAGCCCCAGCATTTT

v_gene: TRBV11-3
j_gene: TRBJ2-7
abundance: -
d_gene: TRBD1
CDR3aa: CASSLGTGIEYEQYF
CDR3nt: TGTGCCAGCAGCTTGGGGACAGGGATCGAATACGAGCAGTACTTC

v_gene: TRBV5-5
j_gene: TRBJ1-1
abundance: -
d_gene: -
CDR3aa: CASSLTGSATTEAFF
CDR3nt: TGTGCCAGCAGCTTGACAGGGTCCGCGACTACAGAAGCTTTCTTT

v_gene: TRBV19
j_gene: TRBJ2-3
abundance: -
d_gene: -
CDR3aa: CASSIPRGTDTQYF
CDR3nt: TGTGCCAGTAGTATCCCACGGGGTACAGATACGCAGTATTTT

v_gene: TRBV2
j_gene: TRBJ2-3
abundance: few
d_gene: -
CDR3aa: CASSDLADTDTQYF
CDR3nt: TGTGCCAGCAGTGATTTAGCCGACACAGATACGCAGTATTTT

v_gene: TRBV30
j_gene: TRBJ2-7
abundance: few
d_gene: -
CDR3aa: CAWLATHRDEQYF
CDR3nt: TGTGCCTGGCTAGCCACCCACAGGGACGAGCAGTACTTC

v_gene: TRBV7-9
j_gene: TRBJ2-7
abundance: -
d_gene: TRBD2
CDR3aa: CASSLASGSIYEQYF
CDR3nt: TGTGCCAGCAGCTTAGCTAGCGGGAGCATCTACGAGCAGTACTTC

v_gene: TRBV6-6
j_gene: TRBJ1-1
abundance: -
d_gene: TRBD1
CDR3aa: CASSYSTGDTEAFF
CDR3nt: TGTGCCAGCAGTTACTCCACAGGGGACACTGAAGCTTTCTTT

v_gene: TRBV28
j_gene: TRBJ2-1
abundance: -
d_gene: TRBD1
CDR3aa: CASSPGQGVDEQFF
CDR3nt: TGTGCCAGCAGTCCGGGACAGGGGGTCGATGAGCAGTTCTTC

v_gene: TRBV7-2
j_gene: TRBJ1-5
abundance: -
d_gene: TRBD1
CDR3aa: CASSTGTGAYQPQHF
CDR3nt: TGTGCCAGCAGCACCGGGACAGGAGCTTATCAGCCCCAGCATTTT

v_gene: TRBV21-1
j_gene: TRBJ1-2
abundance: -
d_gene: -
CDR3aa: CASSPGGGSAGYTF
CDR3nt: TGTGCCAGCAGCCCCGGGGGGGGTTCCGCGGGCTACACCTTC

v_gene: TRBV6-5
j_gene: TRBJ1-4
abundance: -
d_gene: TRBD1
CDR3aa: CASSLRPDRNEKLFF
CDR3nt: TGTGCCAGCAGCCTACGCCCGGACAGGAATGAAAAACTGTTTTTT

v_gene: TRBV5-1
j_gene: TRBJ2-7
abundance: -
d_gene: -
CDR3aa: CASPQGRGYEQYF
CDR3nt: TGCGCCAGCCCCCAAGGCCGGGGCTACGAGCAGTACTTC